This TCR beta chain was sequenced for a study of vaccination and CD4 T cells after COVID-19. As for the study in general: Six males and four females, two of them Hispanic, were enrolled as convalescents. A CEFX pool, an HIV-1 Nef pool, or no peptide went to control cultures. Timing of post-vaccine sample collection was a median around 75 days after dose two, with a range of 14 to 241.

Worth noting for this clonotype: Antigen specificity is unknown.

The assay that was used to sequence DNA from cultured CD4+ T cells was the Oncomine TCR Beta short-read assay. TCRdb re-analysed the PCR reads in MiXCR, keeping a single row per CDR3 protein. The table has some 20,000 distinct CDR3 sequences, 67% seen once. The V and J ends lost 5 bases and 10 bases respectively, with 12 bases between them. CDR3 length equals 13 residues. CDR1 SGHAT and CDR2 FQDESV come from the germline V gene (reference sequence). Documented treatment: roughly nine-day PBMC culture with coronavirus spike peptide pools or control peptides (ViraFEST assay). For ViraFEST, peptide pools expanded antigen-specific T cells, after which the TCRs were sequenced.

J is TRBJ1-6 and V is TRBV11-1; a weak D match, TRBD1 (6 bases). This sequence was found in a human donor who had recovered from COVID-19. The sequenced sample was CD4+ T cells from blood, cultured in vitro. CDR3 protein: CASSHTGPSPLHF. CDR3 in DNA: TGTGCCAGCAGCCACACAGGGCCCTCACCCCTCCACTTT.